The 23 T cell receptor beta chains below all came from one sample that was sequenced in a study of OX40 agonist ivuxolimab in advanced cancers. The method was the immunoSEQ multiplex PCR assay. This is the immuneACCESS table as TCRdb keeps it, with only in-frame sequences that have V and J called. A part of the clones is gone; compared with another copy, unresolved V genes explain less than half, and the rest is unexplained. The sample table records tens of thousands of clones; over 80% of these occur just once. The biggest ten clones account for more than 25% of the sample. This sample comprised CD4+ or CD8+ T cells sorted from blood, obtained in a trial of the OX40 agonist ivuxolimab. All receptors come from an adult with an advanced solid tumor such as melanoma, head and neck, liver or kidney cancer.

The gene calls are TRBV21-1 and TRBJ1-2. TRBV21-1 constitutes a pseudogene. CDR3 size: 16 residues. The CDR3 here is CASSNCPPRPDYGYTF. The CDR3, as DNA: TGTGCCAGCAGCAACTGCCCTCCTAGACCTGACTATGGCTACACCTTC.

This CDR3 reads CASSIGTSGAGTQYF. The CDR3 nucleotides read TGTGCCAGTAGTATAGGGACTAGCGGGGCCGGGACCCAGTACTTC. The chain couples TRBV19 to TRBJ2-5, with TRBD2 matching 12 bases. The V and J ends lost 1 base and 7 bases, in that order; junction bases with no gene match: 4. Germline V gene data show CDR1 as LNHDA and CDR2 as SQIVND (reference sequence). The CDR3 consists of 15 residues.

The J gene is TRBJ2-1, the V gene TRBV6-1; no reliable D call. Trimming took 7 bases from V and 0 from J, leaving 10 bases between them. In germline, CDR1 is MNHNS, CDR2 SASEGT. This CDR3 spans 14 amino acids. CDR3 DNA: TGTGCCAGCACCCCCTCCTCCTCCTACAATGAGCAGTTCTTC. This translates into CASTPSSSYNEQFF.

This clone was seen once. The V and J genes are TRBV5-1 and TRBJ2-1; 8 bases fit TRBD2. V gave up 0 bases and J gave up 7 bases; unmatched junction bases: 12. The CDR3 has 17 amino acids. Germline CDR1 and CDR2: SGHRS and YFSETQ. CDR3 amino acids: CASSLEPGGPRRNEQFF. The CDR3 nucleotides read TGCGCCAGCAGCTTGGAACCGGGAGGGCCTAGAAGGAATGAGCAGTTCTTC.

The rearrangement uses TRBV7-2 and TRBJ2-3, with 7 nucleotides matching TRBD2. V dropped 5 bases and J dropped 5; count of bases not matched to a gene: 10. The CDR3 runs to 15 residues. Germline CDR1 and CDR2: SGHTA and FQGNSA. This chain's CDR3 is CASSPRLGGGDTQYF. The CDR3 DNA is TGTGCCAGCAGCCCACGATTGGGGGGGGGAGATACGCAGTATTTT.

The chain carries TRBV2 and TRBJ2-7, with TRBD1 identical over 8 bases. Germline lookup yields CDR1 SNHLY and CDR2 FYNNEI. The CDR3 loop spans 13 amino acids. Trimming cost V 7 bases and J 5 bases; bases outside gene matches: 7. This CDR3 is CASKNRGSNEQYF. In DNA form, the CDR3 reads TGTGCCAGCAAAAACAGGGGGTCAAACGAGCAGTACTTC.

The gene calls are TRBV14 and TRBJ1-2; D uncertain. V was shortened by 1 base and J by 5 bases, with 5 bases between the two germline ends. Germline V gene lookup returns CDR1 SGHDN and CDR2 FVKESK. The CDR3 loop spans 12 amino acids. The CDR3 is CASSQARYGYTF. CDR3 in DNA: TGTGCCAGCAGCCAAGCGCGGTATGGCTACACCTTC.

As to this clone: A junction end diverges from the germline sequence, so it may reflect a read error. The CDR3 loop is CASSSSGTRSHF. The CDR3 DNA follows: TGTGCCAGCAGTTCTTCCGGGACCCGAAGCCACTTT. This chain links TRBV5-8 with TRBJ1-5; TRBD1 might be the D (5 bases). From germline, CDR1 is SGHTS and CDR2 YDEGEE. CDR3 size: 12 residues.

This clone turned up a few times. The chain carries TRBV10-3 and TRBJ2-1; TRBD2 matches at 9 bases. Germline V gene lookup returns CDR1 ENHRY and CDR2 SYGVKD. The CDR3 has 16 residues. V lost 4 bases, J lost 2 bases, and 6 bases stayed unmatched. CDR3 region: CAISGGAGGPYNEQFF. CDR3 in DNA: TGTGCCATCAGTGGTGGAGCGGGAGGTCCCTACAATGAGCAGTTCTTC.

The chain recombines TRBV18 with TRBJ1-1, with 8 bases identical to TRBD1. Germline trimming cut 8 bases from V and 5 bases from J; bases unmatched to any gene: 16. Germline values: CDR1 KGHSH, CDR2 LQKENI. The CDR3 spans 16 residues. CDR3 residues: CASRLAGGHLETEAFF. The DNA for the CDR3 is TGTGCCAGCCGGCTGGCAGGGGGCCACCTTGAGACTGAAGCTTTCTTT.

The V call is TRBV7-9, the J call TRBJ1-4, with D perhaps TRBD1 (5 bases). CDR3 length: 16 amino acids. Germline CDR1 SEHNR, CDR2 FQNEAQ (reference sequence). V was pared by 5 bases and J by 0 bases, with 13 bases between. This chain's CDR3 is CASSRRGDATNEKLFF. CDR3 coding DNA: TGTGCCAGCAGCCGTCGGGGGGATGCAACTAATGAAAAACTGTTTTTT.

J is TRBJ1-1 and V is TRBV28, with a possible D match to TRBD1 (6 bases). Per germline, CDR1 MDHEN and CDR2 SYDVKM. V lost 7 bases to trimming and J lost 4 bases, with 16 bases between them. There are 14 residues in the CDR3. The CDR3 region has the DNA TGTGCCAGCATCCACAGGGTTCTAGGCACTGAAGCTTTCTTT. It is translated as CASIHRVLGTEAFF.

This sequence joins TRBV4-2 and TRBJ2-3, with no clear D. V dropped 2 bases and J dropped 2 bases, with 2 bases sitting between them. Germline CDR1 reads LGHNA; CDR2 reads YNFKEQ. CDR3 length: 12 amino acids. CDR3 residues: CASSQPTDTQYF. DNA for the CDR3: TGTGCCAGCAGCCAACCCACAGATACGCAGTATTTT.

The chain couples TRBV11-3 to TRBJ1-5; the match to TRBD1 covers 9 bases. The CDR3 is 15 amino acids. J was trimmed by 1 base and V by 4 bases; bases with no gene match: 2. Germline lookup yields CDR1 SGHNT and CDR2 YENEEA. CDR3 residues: CASSWDRVSNQPQHF. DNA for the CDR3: TGTGCCAGCAGCTGGGACAGGGTAAGCAATCAGCCCCAGCATTTT.

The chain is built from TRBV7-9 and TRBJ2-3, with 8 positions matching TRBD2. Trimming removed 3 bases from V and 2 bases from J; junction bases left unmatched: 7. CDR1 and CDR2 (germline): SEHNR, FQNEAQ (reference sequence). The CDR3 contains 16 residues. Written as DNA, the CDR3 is TGTGCCAGCAGCTTTGGAGCGGGGGAGATCACAGATACGCAGTATTTT. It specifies CASSFGAGEITDTQYF. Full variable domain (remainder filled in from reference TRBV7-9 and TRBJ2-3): DTGVSQNPRHKITKRGQNVTFRCDPISEHNRLYWYRQTLGQGPEFLTYFQNEAQLEKSRLLSDRFSAERPKGSFSTLEIQRTEQGDSAMYLCASSFGAGEITDTQYFGPGTRLTVL.

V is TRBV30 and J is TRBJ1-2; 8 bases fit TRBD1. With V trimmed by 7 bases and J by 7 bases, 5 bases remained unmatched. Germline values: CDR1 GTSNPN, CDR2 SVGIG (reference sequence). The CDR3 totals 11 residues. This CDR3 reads CASQGAGGYTF. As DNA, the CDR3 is TGTGCCTCCCAGGGGGCTGGTGGCTACACCTTC. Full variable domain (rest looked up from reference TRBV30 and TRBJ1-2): SQTIHQWPATLVQPVGSPLSLECTVEGTSNPNLYWYRQAAGRGLQLLFYSVGIGQISSEVPQNLSASRPQDRQFILSSKKLLLSDSGFYLCASQGAGGYTFGSGTRLTVV.

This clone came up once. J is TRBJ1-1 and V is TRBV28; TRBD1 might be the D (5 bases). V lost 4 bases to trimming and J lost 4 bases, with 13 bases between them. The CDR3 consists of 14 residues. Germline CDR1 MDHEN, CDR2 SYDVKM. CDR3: CASSSLDSSTEAFF. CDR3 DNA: TGTGCCAGCAGTTCTCTCGACAGTTCCACTGAAGCTTTCTTT.

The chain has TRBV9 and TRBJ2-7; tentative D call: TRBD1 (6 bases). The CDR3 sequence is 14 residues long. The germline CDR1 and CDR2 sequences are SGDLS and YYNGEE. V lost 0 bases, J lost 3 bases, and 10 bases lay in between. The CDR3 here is CASSVGQVGYEQYF. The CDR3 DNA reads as TGTGCCAGCAGCGTAGGACAGGTGGGCTACGAGCAGTACTTC.

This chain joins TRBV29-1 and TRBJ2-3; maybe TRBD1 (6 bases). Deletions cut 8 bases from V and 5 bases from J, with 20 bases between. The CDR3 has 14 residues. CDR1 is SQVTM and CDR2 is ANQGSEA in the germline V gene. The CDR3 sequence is CSTLDSPPKDTQYF. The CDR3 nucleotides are TGCAGCACTCTGGACAGTCCGCCTAAAGATACGCAGTATTTT.

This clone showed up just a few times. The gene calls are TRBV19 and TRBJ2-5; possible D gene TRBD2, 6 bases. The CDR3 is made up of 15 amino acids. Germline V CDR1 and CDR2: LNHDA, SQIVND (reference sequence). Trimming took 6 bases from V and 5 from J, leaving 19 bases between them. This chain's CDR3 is CASSWGVVLSETQYF. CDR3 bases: TGTGCCAGTAGCTGGGGGGTCGTCTTATCGGAGACCCAGTACTTC.

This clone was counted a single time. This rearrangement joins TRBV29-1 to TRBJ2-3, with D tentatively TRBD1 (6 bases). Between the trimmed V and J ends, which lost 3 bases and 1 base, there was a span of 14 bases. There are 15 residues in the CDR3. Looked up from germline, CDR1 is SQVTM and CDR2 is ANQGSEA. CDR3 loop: CSVDGRGVGTDTQYF. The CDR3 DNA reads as TGCAGCGTTGATGGCAGGGGTGTCGGCACAGATACGCAGTATTTT.

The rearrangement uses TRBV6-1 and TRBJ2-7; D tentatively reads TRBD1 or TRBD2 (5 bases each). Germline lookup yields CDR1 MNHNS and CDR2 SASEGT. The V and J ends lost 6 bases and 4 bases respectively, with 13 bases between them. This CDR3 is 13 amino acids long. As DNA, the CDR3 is TGTGCCAGCAGCGGGGACGGGTTTTACGAGCAGTACTTC. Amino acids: CASSGDGFYEQYF.

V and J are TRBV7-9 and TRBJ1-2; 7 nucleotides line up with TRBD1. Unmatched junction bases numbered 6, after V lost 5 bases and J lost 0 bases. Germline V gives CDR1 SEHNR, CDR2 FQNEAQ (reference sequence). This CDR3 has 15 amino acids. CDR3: CASSLYRGTNYGYTF. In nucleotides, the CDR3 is TGTGCCAGCAGCCTCTACAGGGGAACTAACTATGGCTACACCTTC.